The 4 T cell receptor beta chains given below trace back to one sample, sequenced in a study of cytomegalovirus exposure and HLA in healthy donors. Use of 60 Vbeta and 13 Jbeta primers characterized the PCR. Assay: immunoSEQ multiplex PCR; the TCRdb copy retains only in-frame clones and omits some. The sample carries 150,000 or so clones, almost 80% recorded once. What was sequenced was PBMCs. The receptors derive from a man in his forties or fifties in good health and CMV-seropositive.

The genes are TRBV29-1 and TRBJ1-2; 7 bases match TRBD1. V was pared by 7 bases and J by 6 bases, with 8 bases of the junction left unmatched. Germline V gene lookup returns CDR1 SQVTM and CDR2 ANQGSEA. The CDR3 consists of 12 residues. This CDR3 reads CSAGDSEDGYTF. CDR3 DNA: TGCAGCGCGGGGGACAGCGAGGATGGCTACACCTTC.

This clone appeared a few times. The chain employs TRBV12-5 and TRBJ1-5; no clear D gene. CDR1 and CDR2 (germline): LGHNT, FRNRAP. V was cut by 6 bases and J by 7 bases, with 16 bases left in between. The CDR3 runs to 14 residues. In nucleotides, the CDR3 is TGTGCTAGTGGAAGCGGACTGAAAGGACAGCCCCAGCATTTT. Translated: CASGSGLKGQPQHF.

In DNA form, the CDR3 reads TGTGCCAGTAGCATACGGGGTTACCCTCCAGGCGAGCAGTACTTC. It specifies CASSIRGYPPGEQYF. The J gene is TRBJ2-7, the V gene TRBV19; TRBD2 is a possible D gene (5 bases). The length of the CDR3 is 15 residues. Trimming stripped 6 bases from V and 6 bases from J, with 21 bases between. Per the germline V gene, CDR1 is LNHDA and CDR2 is SQIVND (reference sequence).

The rearrangement uses TRBV11-3 and TRBJ2-5; D call uncertain. The CDR3 totals 13 residues. Between the trimmed V and J ends, which lost 0 bases and 2 bases, there was a span of 4 bases. CDR1 and CDR2 (germline): SGHNT, YENEEA. As DNA, the CDR3 is TGTGCCAGCAGCTTAGATCAGCAAGAGACCCAGTACTTC. This translates into CASSLDQQETQYF.